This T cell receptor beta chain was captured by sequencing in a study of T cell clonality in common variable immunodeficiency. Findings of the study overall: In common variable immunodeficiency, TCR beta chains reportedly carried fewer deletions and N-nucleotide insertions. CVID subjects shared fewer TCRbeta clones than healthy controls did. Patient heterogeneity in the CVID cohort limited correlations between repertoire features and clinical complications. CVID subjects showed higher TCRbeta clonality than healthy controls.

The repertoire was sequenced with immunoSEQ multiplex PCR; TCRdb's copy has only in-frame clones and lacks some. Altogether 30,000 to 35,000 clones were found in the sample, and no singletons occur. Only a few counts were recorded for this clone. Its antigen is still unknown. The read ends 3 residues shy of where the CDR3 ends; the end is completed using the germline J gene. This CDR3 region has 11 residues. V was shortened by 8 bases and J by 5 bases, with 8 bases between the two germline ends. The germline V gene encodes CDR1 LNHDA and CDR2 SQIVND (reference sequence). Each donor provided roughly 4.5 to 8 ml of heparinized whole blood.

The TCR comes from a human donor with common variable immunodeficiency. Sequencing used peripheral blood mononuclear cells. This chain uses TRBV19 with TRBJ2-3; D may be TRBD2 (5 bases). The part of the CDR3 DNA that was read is TGTGCCAGTGCCGCGGGAGATACG. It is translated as CASAAGDT. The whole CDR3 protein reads CASAAGDTQYF. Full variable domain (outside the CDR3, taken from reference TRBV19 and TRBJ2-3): DGGITQSPKYLFRKEGQNVTLSCEQNLNHDAMYWYRQDPGQGLRLIYYSQIVNDFQKGDIAEGYSVSREKKESFPLTVTSAQKNPTAFYLCASAAGDTQYFGPGTRLTVL.